This T cell receptor (beta chain) was recorded in a study of T cell changes during pregnancy in multiple sclerosis. Sequenced by immunoSEQ multiplex PCR; TCRdb stores in-frame clones only, minus some. The table records around 21,000 clones, 88% of them present only once. Trimming pared 0 bases from V and 4 bases from J, leaving 13 bases between. Looked up from germline, CDR1 is MGHRA and CDR2 is YSYEKL. CDR3 size: 16 residues. The chain has TRBV4-1 and TRBJ2-1; D is uncertain. The sample here was CD8+ T cells from peripheral blood mononuclear cells, taken in the third trimester of pregnancy. The sequence came from a female donor in good health, enrolled as a control in a pregnancy study. CDR3 DNA sequence: TGCGCCAGCAGCCAAGAACCAGGTTCCCGTTACAATGAGCAGTTCTTC. Translating gives CASSQEPGSRYNEQFF.